This is a list of T cell receptor beta chains from one sample in a study of T cell responses to AZD1222 COVID-19 vaccine. Libraries were prepared by immunoSEQ multiplex PCR; TCRdb keeps only in-frame clonotypes and omits some of them. This sample has more than 90,000 clones, with more than 85% found just once. The sequencing used peripheral blood, collected on day 0 of AZD1222 vaccination. The receptors stem from an adult in good health. Both conserved end residues are part of each CDR3. D genes are given only for firm matches. Some rows mark clone size as missing; the rest say once, few, many or name a class of expanded clone.

abundance: NA
v_gene: TRBV2
j_gene: TRBJ2-7
d_gene: TRBD1
CDR3nt: TGTGCCAGCAGCCACGCTTTGACAGGGATGGACGAGCAGTACTTC
CDR3aa: CASSHALTGMDEQYF

abundance: NA
v_gene: TRBV15
j_gene: TRBJ1-1
d_gene: NA
CDR3nt: TGTGCCACCAGCAGAGATCAAGGGTATCCTGAAGCTTTCTTT
CDR3aa: CATSRDQGYPEAFF

abundance: NA
v_gene: TRBV24-1
j_gene: TRBJ2-7
d_gene: NA
CDR3nt: TGTGCCACCAGTGAGCGAAGCTTC
CDR3aa: CATSERSF

abundance: NA
v_gene: TRBV2
j_gene: TRBJ2-5
d_gene: TRBD2
CDR3nt: TGTGCCAGCCGAGGGCTAGCGGAAGAGACCCAGTACTTC
CDR3aa: CASRGLAEETQYF

abundance: NA
v_gene: TRBV28
j_gene: TRBJ1-1
d_gene: TRBD1
CDR3nt: TGTGCCAGCAGGCGAGGGGGCGAAGGGACTGAAGCTTTCTTT
CDR3aa: CASRRGGEGTEAFF

abundance: NA
v_gene: TRBV5-4
j_gene: TRBJ2-1
d_gene: TRBD2
CDR3nt: TGTGCCAGCAGCTTGGACTTGGGCACTAGCGGGTACAATGAGCAGTTCTTC
CDR3aa: CASSLDLGTSGYNEQFF

abundance: NA
v_gene: TRBV28
j_gene: TRBJ2-7
d_gene: TRBD1
CDR3nt: TGTGCCAGCAGTTCCGGACAGGGTGACGAGCAGTACTTC
CDR3aa: CASSSGQGDEQYF

abundance: NA
v_gene: TRBV5-1
j_gene: TRBJ1-1
d_gene: NA
CDR3nt: TGCGCCAGCAGCTTGGCATATCCTTTGGACACTGAAGCTTTCTTT
CDR3aa: CASSLAYPLDTEAFF

abundance: NA
v_gene: TRBV19
j_gene: TRBJ1-5
d_gene: NA
CDR3nt: TGTGCCAGTAGTATGTATATTAGCAATCAGCCCCAGCATTTT
CDR3aa: CASSMYISNQPQHF

abundance: NA
v_gene: TRBV2
j_gene: TRBJ2-2
d_gene: TRBD1
CDR3nt: TGTGCCAGCAGTCCTGGACAGGGCCTCGCCACCACCGGGGAGCTGTTTTTT
CDR3aa: CASSPGQGLATTGELFF

abundance: NA
v_gene: TRBV7-3
j_gene: TRBJ1-2
d_gene: TRBD1
CDR3nt: TGTGCCAGCAGCTCCACCGAGATAGGGACAGGCAAATTATGGAACTATGGCTACACCTTC
CDR3aa: CASSSTEIGTGKLWNYGYTF

abundance: NA
v_gene: TRBV7-9
j_gene: TRBJ2-7
d_gene: NA
CDR3nt: TGTGCCAGCAGCTTATGGGAGGTCGTTAACGAGCAGTACTTC
CDR3aa: CASSLWEVVNEQYF

abundance: NA
v_gene: TRBV30
j_gene: TRBJ2-3
d_gene: NA
CDR3nt: TGTGCCTGGGAGAGGGGGGGCGCCCCCGGCACAGATACGCAGTATTTT
CDR3aa: CAWERGGAPGTDTQYF

abundance: NA
v_gene: TRBV5-1
j_gene: TRBJ1-1
d_gene: NA
CDR3nt: TGCGCCAGCAGCTTGGAGTTGGGCAGGACTGAAGCTTTCTTT
CDR3aa: CASSLELGRTEAFF

abundance: NA
v_gene: TRBV10-2
j_gene: TRBJ1-1
d_gene: NA
CDR3nt: TGCGCCAGCAGCCCCTCTTTGGGAACTGAAGCTTTCTTT
CDR3aa: CASSPSLGTEAFF

abundance: few
v_gene: TRBV19
j_gene: TRBJ2-1
d_gene: NA
CDR3nt: TGTGCCAGTAGTATTTCTCAGGGGTCATCCTACAATGAGCAGTTCTTC
CDR3aa: CASSISQGSSYNEQFF

abundance: NA
v_gene: TRBV28
j_gene: TRBJ1-2
d_gene: TRBD1
CDR3nt: TGTGCCAGCAGTTTAGGGGGACAGGGTCGAGGCTACACCTTC
CDR3aa: CASSLGGQGRGYTF

abundance: NA
v_gene: TRBV7-2
j_gene: TRBJ1-3
d_gene: NA
CDR3nt: TGTGCCAGCAGCTTAGGGGTCTCTGGAAACACCATATATTTT
CDR3aa: CASSLGVSGNTIYF

abundance: NA
v_gene: TRBV5-1
j_gene: TRBJ1-1
d_gene: NA
CDR3nt: TGCGCCAGCAGAAACCAGGGGAACACTGAAGCTTTCTTT
CDR3aa: CASRNQGNTEAFF

abundance: NA
v_gene: TRBV28
j_gene: TRBJ2-3
d_gene: NA
CDR3nt: TGTGCCAGCTTCTCCCTGGATACGCAGTATTTT
CDR3aa: CASFSLDTQYF

abundance: NA
v_gene: TRBV4-1
j_gene: TRBJ2-5
d_gene: TRBD2
CDR3nt: TGCGCCAGCAGACCAGAAGCGGGAGGGAATATATTAGAGGAGACCCAGTACTTC
CDR3aa: CASRPEAGGNILEETQYF

abundance: many
v_gene: TRBV28
j_gene: TRBJ1-2
d_gene: NA
CDR3nt: TGTGCCAGCAGTCCCTTCCGGGGCTCTAACTATGGCTACACCTTC
CDR3aa: CASSPFRGSNYGYTF

abundance: few
v_gene: TRBV5-8
j_gene: TRBJ1-3
d_gene: NA
CDR3nt: TGTGCCAGCAGCTCGGAGGGAGGAGGAAACACCATATATTTT
CDR3aa: CASSSEGGGNTIYF

abundance: NA
v_gene: TRBV7-9
j_gene: TRBJ1-5
d_gene: NA
CDR3nt: TGTGCCAGCAGCCTAGAGAGCAATCAGCCCCAGCATTTT
CDR3aa: CASSLESNQPQHF

abundance: NA
v_gene: TRBV6-4
j_gene: TRBJ1-1
d_gene: NA
CDR3nt: TGTGCCAGCAGTGACTCTTCTAAGGGCACTGAAGCTTTCTTT
CDR3aa: CASSDSSKGTEAFF

abundance: NA
v_gene: TRBV5-5
j_gene: TRBJ2-5
d_gene: NA
CDR3nt: TGTGCCAGCAGCTTGGAATCTTGGGGATCTCGGGAGACCCAGTACTTC
CDR3aa: CASSLESWGSRETQYF

abundance: NA
v_gene: TRBV3-1/TRBV3-2
j_gene: TRBJ1-3
d_gene: TRBD1
CDR3nt: TGTGCCAGCAGCCGCGCGCCGACAGGGTTCTCTGGAAACACCATATATTTT
CDR3aa: CASSRAPTGFSGNTIYF

abundance: NA
v_gene: TRBV18
j_gene: TRBJ2-5
d_gene: NA
CDR3nt: TGTGCCAGCCCCTTACAGGGGGGGGCCCAAGAGACCCAGTACTTC
CDR3aa: CASPLQGGAQETQYF

abundance: NA
v_gene: TRBV5-4
j_gene: TRBJ2-6
d_gene: NA
CDR3nt: TGTGCCAGCACCCTAGGGGGGCCTGGGGCCAACGTCCTGACTTTC
CDR3aa: CASTLGGPGANVLTF

abundance: NA
v_gene: TRBV3-1/TRBV3-2
j_gene: TRBJ1-1
d_gene: TRBD1
CDR3nt: TGTGCCAGCAGCCCCAGGCACAGGGGGGGGAACACTGAAGCTTTCTTT
CDR3aa: CASSPRHRGGNTEAFF

abundance: once
v_gene: TRBV19
j_gene: TRBJ1-5
d_gene: NA
CDR3nt: TGTGCCAGTAGTATAGAAGGGCAACAGCCCCAGCATTTT
CDR3aa: CASSIEGQQPQHF

abundance: NA
v_gene: TRBV2
j_gene: TRBJ2-3
d_gene: NA
CDR3nt: TGTGCCACCCTTGGGGTAGGAGGGGGCTCCACAGATACGCAGTATTTT
CDR3aa: CATLGVGGGSTDTQYF